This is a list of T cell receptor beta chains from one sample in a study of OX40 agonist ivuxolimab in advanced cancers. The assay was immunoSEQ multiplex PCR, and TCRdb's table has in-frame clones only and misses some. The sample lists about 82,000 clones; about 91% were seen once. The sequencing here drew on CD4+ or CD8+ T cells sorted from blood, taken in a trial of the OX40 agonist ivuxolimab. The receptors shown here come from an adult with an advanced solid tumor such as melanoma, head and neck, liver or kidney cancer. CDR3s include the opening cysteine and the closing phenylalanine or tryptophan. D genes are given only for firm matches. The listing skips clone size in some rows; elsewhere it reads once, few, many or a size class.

CASSRQWDTGELFF | TGTGCCAGCAGCCGACAGTGGGACACCGGGGAGCTGTTTTTT | - | TRBJ2-2 | 14 | TRBV5-5 | -
CASSTGTGGGYTF | TGTGCCAGCAGCACGGGGACAGGGGGTGGCTACACCTTC | TRBD1 | TRBJ1-2 | 13 | TRBV28 | few
CASSPGAANYGYTF | TGTGCCAGCAGCCCCGGGGCAGCTAACTATGGCTACACCTTC | - | TRBJ1-2 | 14 | TRBV28 | once
CASSLATEAFF | TGTGCCAGCAGCTTAGCCACTGAAGCTTTCTTT | - | TRBJ1-1 | 11 | TRBV7-9 | few
CAWSVQVREQFF | TGTGCCTGGAGTGTACAGGTGCGTGAGCAGTTCTTC | - | TRBJ2-1 | 12 | TRBV30 | -
CASSDGLADYEQYF | TGTGCCAGCTCTGATGGACTAGCGGATTACGAGCAGTACTTC | TRBD2 | TRBJ2-7 | 14 | TRBV6-6 | -
CASSDQVEGGYTF | TGTGCCAGCAGCGATCAGGTGGAGGGTGGCTACACCTTC | - | TRBJ1-2 | 13 | TRBV2 | -
CASSPSGGSGNTIYF | TGTGCCAGCTCACCAAGTGGGGGGTCTGGAAACACCATATATTTT | - | TRBJ1-3 | 15 | TRBV18 | -
CATARQGAGGYTF | TGTGCTACCGCTCGTCAGGGGGCTGGGGGCTACACCTTC | TRBD1 | TRBJ1-2 | 13 | TRBV28 | -
CAWNRGQAQPQHF | TGTGCCTGGAACAGGGGGCAGGCTCAGCCCCAGCATTTT | TRBD1 | TRBJ1-5 | 13 | TRBV30 | -
CASGVPLGEQYF | TGTGCCAGCGGAGTCCCGCTGGGCGAGCAGTACTTC | - | TRBJ2-7 | 12 | TRBV5-4 | -
CASRGEYNEQFF | TGTGCCAGTAGAGGAGAATACAATGAGCAGTTCTTC | - | TRBJ2-1 | 12 | TRBV19 | -
CASSQLEPNTGELFF | TGTGCCAGCAGTCAACTAGAGCCGAACACCGGGGAGCTGTTTTTT | - | TRBJ2-2 | 15 | TRBV28 | -